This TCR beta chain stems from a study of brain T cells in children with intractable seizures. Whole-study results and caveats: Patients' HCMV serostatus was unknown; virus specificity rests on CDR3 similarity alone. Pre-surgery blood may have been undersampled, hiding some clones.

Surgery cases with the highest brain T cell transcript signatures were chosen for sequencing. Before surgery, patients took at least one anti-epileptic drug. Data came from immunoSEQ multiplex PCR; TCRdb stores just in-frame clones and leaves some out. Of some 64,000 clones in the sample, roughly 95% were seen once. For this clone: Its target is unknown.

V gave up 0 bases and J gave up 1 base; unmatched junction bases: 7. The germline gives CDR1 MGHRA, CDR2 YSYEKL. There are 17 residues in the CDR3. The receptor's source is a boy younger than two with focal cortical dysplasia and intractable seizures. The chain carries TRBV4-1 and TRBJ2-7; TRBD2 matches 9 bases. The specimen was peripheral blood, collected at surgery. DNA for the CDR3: TGCGCCAGCAGCCAAGATTCCCTAGCGGGAATGTCCTACGAGCAGTACTTC. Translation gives CASSQDSLAGMSYEQYF.